This is a list of T cell receptor beta chains from one sample in a study of cytomegalovirus exposure and HLA in healthy donors. Assay used: immunoSEQ multiplex PCR; TCRdb lists only in-frame clones, some missing. The sample contains some 120,000 clones, roughly 87% of which appear only once. Sequencing was carried out using PBMCs. Receptors originate from a woman aged 18 to 35 in good health and CMV-seronegative. Both conserved end residues are part of each CDR3.

v_call cdr3_aa
TRBV27 CASSPPGLAGGWLDEQFF
TRBV28 CASSLPQGADTQYF
TRBV29-1 CSVWCSSSLVETQYF
TRBV2 CASGVAGGPWDEQFF
TRBV25-1 CASSPPDRRDYEQYF
TRBV7-9 CASSFEGSTDTQYF
TRBV6-5 CASSPFNRDTEQFF
TRBV5-1 CASSLGLAYNEQFF
TRBV9 CASSVGQMNTEAFF
TRBV19 CASSIGAVGQGDQPQHF
TRBV7-2 CASSSTSGRASEQFF
TRBV6-5 CASSYGGFAEQYF
TRBV5-1 CASSFQPTGGEAEKLFF
TRBV9 CASSPGQGWTQYF
TRBV30 CAWSVRGRGYTF
TRBV5-1 CASSLGTISWEGSYGYTF
TRBV28 CASSTRQGVESNQPQHF